The 27 T cell receptor beta chains in this list originate from one sample, sequenced in a study of shared clonotypes between healthy human individuals. The method was immunoSEQ multiplex PCR; TCRdb's version includes in-frame clones alone and lacks a portion of them. The sample records approximately 1.4 million clones, 95% to 99% being singletons. Sample: naive CD4+ T cells sorted from blood. Subset specified: CD45RA+ positively selected. The receptors derive from a man under 40 in good health.

The chain combines TRBV9 with TRBJ1-5; possibly TRBD1 for D (5 bases). CDR1 and CDR2 (germline): SGDLS, YYNGEE. The CDR3 is 15 residues long. V lost 3 bases to trimming and J lost 6 bases, with 16 bases between them. Here the CDR3 DNA reads TGTGCCAGCAGCGCTAGCGGGGGGATCGGTCAGCCCCAGCATTTT. Its translation is CASSASGGIGQPQHF.

This chain joins TRBV6-5 and TRBJ1-2; 9 positions agree with TRBD1. The CDR3 runs 15 residues. Germline CDR1 and CDR2: MNHEY and SVGAGI. The V gene end was trimmed by 6 bases and the J gene end by 4 bases; junction bases not matched to a gene: 9. The CDR3 DNA is TGTGCCAGCAGCTTCGACAGGGGGAACGGCTATGGCTACACCTTC. Protein sequence: CASSFDRGNGYGYTF.

CDR3 coding DNA: TGTGCCAGCAGTTACCTAGAGAATGAGCAGTTCTTC. It translates to CASSYLENEQFF. This rearrangement joins TRBV28 to TRBJ2-1; no clear D. Trimming cost V 4 bases and J 7 bases, with 8 bases left between them. Germline V gene data show CDR1 as MDHEN and CDR2 as SYDVKM. The length of the CDR3 is 12 residues.

The rearrangement uses TRBV19 and TRBJ1-5; no definite D call. Germline V CDR1 and CDR2: LNHDA, SQIVND (reference sequence). V was shortened by 4 bases and J by 1 base, with 20 bases between the two germline ends. This CDR3 comprises 18 residues. The CDR3 here is CASSTPFGQPRSNQPQHF. DNA for the CDR3: TGTGCCAGTAGTACCCCCTTCGGGCAGCCCCGAAGCAATCAGCCCCAGCATTTT.

The chain has TRBV30 and TRBJ1-5; 7 nucleotides align to TRBD1. Germline lookup yields CDR1 GTSNPN and CDR2 SVGIG (reference sequence). CDR3 length: 14 amino acids. Losses at the gene ends were 1 base for V and 2 bases for J; bases not matched to a gene: 2. In DNA form, the CDR3 reads TGTGCCTGGAGTGGACAGGGCCGCAATCAGCCCCAGCATTTT. Translated, it gives CAWSGQGRNQPQHF.

This chain connects TRBV5-4 to TRBJ2-1, with D uncertain. The CDR3 totals 13 residues. V lost 0 bases, J lost 6 bases, and 7 bases lay in between. The germline V gene encodes CDR1 SGHNT and CDR2 YYREEE (reference sequence). The CDR3 reads CASSLVTPNEQFF. The CDR3 DNA reads as TGTGCCAGCAGCTTGGTGACTCCCAATGAGCAGTTCTTC.

The genes are TRBV9 and TRBJ2-1, with 16 bases lining up with TRBD2. CDR1 SGDLS and CDR2 YYNGEE come from the germline V gene. J was trimmed by 6 bases and V by 0 bases; bases with no gene match: 9. The CDR3 runs 19 residues. The CDR3, as DNA: TGTGCCAGCAGCGTAGGGGGACTAGCGGGAGGGCGTTTAGTCAATGAGCAGTTCTTC. It codes for CASSVGGLAGGRLVNEQFF. Together with reference TRBV9 and TRBJ2-1, the CDR3 gives the full variable domain: DSGVTQTPKHLITATGQRVTLRCSPRSGDLSVYWYQQSLDQGLQFLIQYYNGEERAKGNILERFSAQQFPDLHSELNLSSLELGDSALYFCASSVGGLAGGRLVNEQFFGPGTRLTVL.

This clone was picked up one time. Distinct nucleotide sequences in the sample also encode this CDR3. The chain uses TRBV29-1 and TRBJ2-7; TRBD2 is a possible D gene (6 bases). The V end lost 7 bases, the J end lost 0 bases, and 7 bases lay between the germline ends. Germline lookup yields CDR1 SQVTM and CDR2 ANQGSEA. This CDR3 has 11 residues. The CDR3 coding sequence is TGCAGCGGGAGGGACTCCTACGAGCAGTACTTC. Amino acid sequence: CSGRDSYEQYF.

The count of this clone is one. The chain joins TRBV30 to TRBJ2-1; D gene uncertain. With 6 bases removed from V and 6 bases from J, the gap between germline ends came to 9 bases. Germline V gene lookup returns CDR1 GTSNPN and CDR2 SVGIG (reference sequence). The CDR3 covers 11 residues. The CDR3 region is CACTSRNEQFF. In nucleotides, the CDR3 is TGTGCCTGTACTTCCCGCAATGAGCAGTTCTTC.

The rearrangement links TRBV9 to TRBJ2-1; 7 nucleotides align to TRBD1. Germline V gives CDR1 SGDLS, CDR2 YYNGEE. The CDR3 spans 16 residues. With 0 bases clipped from V and 6 bases from J, the junction kept 9 bases outside the gene matches. CDR3 sequence reads: CASSVEGGGLANEQFF. The CDR3, as DNA: TGTGCCAGCAGCGTAGAAGGGGGCGGTTTGGCCAATGAGCAGTTCTTC.

This clone has only one observation. The rearrangement uses TRBV28 and TRBJ2-7; D is perhaps TRBD2 (5 bases). Trimming stripped 5 bases from V and 3 bases from J, with 14 bases between. CDR1 is MDHEN and CDR2 is SYDVKM in the germline V gene. The CDR3 totals 14 residues. CDR3 sequence: CASSTYTSFYEQYF. CDR3 in DNA: TGTGCCAGCAGTACCTACACTAGTTTCTACGAGCAGTACTTC.

The chain combines TRBV5-3 with TRBJ2-1; 7 bases map to TRBD2. TRBV5-3 belongs to the ORF category, with a function that is uncertain. Trimming took 4 bases from V and 0 from J; bases not matched to a gene: 16. This CDR3 comprises 19 residues. The CDR3 nucleotides read TGTGCCAGAAGCCACCGACTAGCAGGAAGGTTAAGCTCCTACAATGAGCAGTTCTTC. It translates to CARSHRLAGRLSSYNEQFF.

The rearrangement links TRBV10-3 to TRBJ1-1; no clear D. The CDR3 loop spans 12 amino acids. Between the trimmed V and J ends, which lost 4 bases and 3 bases, there was a span of 6 bases. CDR1 is ENHRY and CDR2 is SYGVKD in the germline V gene. The CDR3 here is CAISAGYTEAFF. The CDR3 coding sequence is TGTGCCATCAGTGCTGGATACACTGAAGCTTTCTTT.

The chain links TRBV21-1 to TRBJ2-7. TRBV21-1 is a documented pseudogene. This CDR3 is 14 amino acids long. CDR3 residues: CASSSLRTDYEQYF. The CDR3 region has the DNA TGTGCCAGCAGCTCCCTCAGGACGGACTACGAGCAGTACTTC.

The rearrangement uses TRBV27 and TRBJ2-2; TRBD1 might be the D (5 bases). CDR1 and CDR2 (germline): MNHEY, SMNVEV (reference sequence). The CDR3 sequence is 15 residues long. The germline V and J ends were trimmed by 3 bases and 1 base, with 9 bases remaining between them. Written as DNA, the CDR3 is TGTGCCAGCAGTTTTAAGGGGATGAACACCGGGGAGCTGTTTTTT. Translation: CASSFKGMNTGELFF.

The chain employs TRBV7-9 and TRBJ1-5, with D tentatively TRBD1 (5 bases). CDR3 size: 11 residues. V shed 5 bases and J shed 16 bases, with 15 bases lying between them. Germline values: CDR1 SEHNR, CDR2 FQNEAQ (reference sequence). In DNA, the CDR3 is TGTGCCAGCAGCGATGACAGCGCCTTTCATTTT. Translating it yields CASSDDSAFHF.

The chain links TRBV5-1 to TRBJ2-3, with 7 bases identical to TRBD1. This CDR3 region has 15 residues. Trimming took 5 bases from V and 6 from J; bases not matched to a gene: 12. Germline V gene data show CDR1 as SGHRS and CDR2 as YFSETQ. CDR3 residues: CASSPPPDRTDTQYF. In DNA, the CDR3 is TGCGCCAGCAGTCCTCCTCCGGACAGGACCGATACGCAGTATTTT. Full variable domain (outside the CDR3, taken from reference TRBV5-1 and TRBJ2-3): KAGVTQTPRYLIKTRGQQVTLSCSPISGHRSVSWYQQTPGQGLQFLFEYFSETQRNKGNFPGRFSGRQFSNSRSEMNVSTLELGDSALYLCASSPPPDRTDTQYFGPGTRLTVL.

The chain has TRBV10-3 and TRBJ2-3, with unresolved D. V was trimmed by 0 bases and J by 1 base, leaving 8 bases between them. CDR1 is ENHRY, CDR2 SYGVKD, per germline. The CDR3 loop spans 15 amino acids. CDR3 loop: CAISESWLRTDTQYF. The CDR3, as DNA: TGTGCCATCAGTGAGTCATGGCTTCGCACAGATACGCAGTATTTT.

The chain links TRBV6-5 to TRBJ1-2; tentative D call: TRBD1 (5 bases). The V end lost 5 bases, the J end lost 4 bases, and 14 bases lay between the germline ends. The germline V gene has CDR1 MNHEY and CDR2 SVGAGI. The CDR3 contains 14 residues. The CDR3 region is CASSTSARGYGYTF. As DNA, the CDR3 is TGTGCCAGCAGTACCTCGGCGAGGGGCTATGGCTACACCTTC.

The chain joins TRBV15 to TRBJ2-7; D perhaps matches TRBD1 (6 bases). Trimming left V 0 bases short and J 3 bases short, with 12 bases between. From germline, CDR1 is LNHNV and CDR2 YYDKDF (reference sequence). The CDR3 contains 15 residues. DNA of the CDR3: TGTGCCACCAGCAGAGATAAAGGGGGAAACTACGAGCAGTACTTC. This codes for CATSRDKGGNYEQYF. The full variable domain, rest sourced from reference TRBV15 and TRBJ2-7, is DAMVIQNPRYQVTQFGKPVTLSCSQTLNHNVMYWYQQKSSQAPKLLFHYYDKDFNNEADTPDNFQSRRPNTSFCFLDIRSPGLGDTAMYLCATSRDKGGNYEQYFGPGTRLTVT.

This chain joins TRBV15 and TRBJ2-7; D gene unclear. Germline loops: CDR1 LNHNV, CDR2 YYDKDF (reference sequence). V dropped 1 base and J dropped 4 bases, with 14 bases sitting between them. The length of the CDR3 is 15 residues. CDR3 in DNA: TGTGCCACCAGCAGAGGGGATAGGTGGTCGTACGAGCAGTACTTC. Amino acid sequence: CATSRGDRWSYEQYF.

V and J are TRBV19 and TRBJ2-7; no definite D call. The germline CDR1 and CDR2 sequences are LNHDA and SQIVND (reference sequence). The CDR3 runs 13 residues. V shed 5 bases and J shed 0 bases, with 8 bases lying between them. The DNA of the CDR3 is TGTGCCAGTAGTCATCAACACTCCTACGAGCAGTACTTC. Translating it yields CASSHQHSYEQYF.

The rearrangement links TRBV19 to TRBJ1-3; D perhaps matches TRBD1 (6 bases). Per germline, CDR1 LNHDA and CDR2 SQIVND (reference sequence). V lost 2 bases to trimming and J lost 0 bases, with 17 bases between them. The CDR3 sequence is 18 residues long. For the CDR3, the DNA is TGTGCCAGTAGTATAATCCGAGCAGGACAGACCTCTGGAAACACCATATATTTT. Its protein is CASSIIRAGQTSGNTIYF.

The rearrangement uses TRBV19 and TRBJ2-7; 7 bases agree with TRBD2. Germline V gene sequence: CDR1 LNHDA, CDR2 SQIVND (reference sequence). V gave up 3 bases and J gave up 2 bases; unmatched junction bases: 10. The CDR3 is 16 residues long. The CDR3 sequence: CASSIQASGFAYEQYF. The CDR3 coding sequence is TGTGCCAGTAGTATTCAGGCTAGCGGTTTTGCCTACGAGCAGTACTTC.

To note about this clone: Distinct nucleotide sequences in the sample also encode this CDR3. The chain employs TRBV7-7 and TRBJ2-5; possibly TRBD1 or TRBD2 for D (5 bases each). Trimming took off 2 bases at V and 4 bases at J, with 8 bases between the two ends. The CDR3 sequence is 13 residues long. The germline gives CDR1 SSHAT, CDR2 FNYEAQ (reference sequence). CDR3 region: CASSLSGRETQYF. The CDR3 region has the DNA TGTGCCAGCAGCTTATCGGGACGAGAGACCCAGTACTTC.

The chain employs TRBV5-4 and TRBJ2-7, with D unclear. Germline V gene lookup returns CDR1 SGHNT and CDR2 YYREEE (reference sequence). The CDR3 loop spans 14 amino acids. The V end was cut by 0 bases, the J end by 0 bases, with 7 bases between. The CDR3 DNA sequence: TGTGCCAGCAGCTTGGCTGCGAGCTCCTACGAGCAGTACTTC. This translates into CASSLAASSYEQYF.

The genes are TRBV6-1 and TRBJ2-7; 8 bases fit TRBD1. Germline loops: CDR1 MNHNS, CDR2 SASEGT. The CDR3 runs 15 residues. Germline trimming cut 5 bases from V and 4 bases from J; bases unmatched to any gene: 10. This CDR3 is CASSFVGDRPYEQYF. CDR3 in DNA: TGTGCCAGCAGTTTCGTAGGGGACAGGCCATACGAGCAGTACTTC.